The rows below give T cell receptor beta chains drawn from one sample of a study of blood T cell repertoires in COVID-19. Libraries were prepared by immunoSEQ multiplex PCR; TCRdb keeps only in-frame clonotypes and omits some of them. The table lists 70,000 to 95,000 clones, about 95% of them singletons. Sequencing input: peripheral blood. The origin of the receptors is a human donor with active COVID-19. The donor label of this sample is uncertain. Both conserved end residues are part of each CDR3. Each record gives: CDR3 protein, CDR3 DNA, J gene, clone size, D gene, V gene. The D gene is left open where the match is weak. Some rows have no size entry. The others give once, few or many, or a class for an expanded clone.

CDR3aa: CASSLYAGGTYNEQFF; CDR3nt: TGTGCCAGCAGCTTATATGCGGGGGGGACCTACAATGAGCAGTTCTTC; j_gene: TRBJ2-1; abundance: NA; d_gene: TRBD2; v_gene: TRBV7-6
CDR3aa: CASNSGQGNTGELFF; CDR3nt: TGTGCCAGTAATTCGGGACAGGGAAACACCGGGGAGCTGTTTTTT; j_gene: TRBJ2-2; abundance: NA; d_gene: TRBD1; v_gene: TRBV19
CDR3aa: CASSQNRQSLDEQFF; CDR3nt: TGTGCCAGCAGTCAAAATCGACAGAGTCTCGATGAGCAGTTCTTC; j_gene: TRBJ2-1; abundance: NA; d_gene: NA; v_gene: TRBV28
CDR3aa: CATSRGSQGVDEKLFF; CDR3nt: TGTGCCACCAGCAGAGGGTCACAGGGGGTGGATGAAAAACTGTTTTTT; j_gene: TRBJ1-4; abundance: once; d_gene: TRBD1; v_gene: TRBV15
CDR3aa: CAISERLSPLYGYTF; CDR3nt: TGTGCCATCAGTGAGAGACTTTCCCCCCTCTATGGCTACACCTTC; j_gene: TRBJ1-2; abundance: NA; d_gene: NA; v_gene: TRBV10-3
CDR3aa: CASSLASSGRGETQYF; CDR3nt: TGTGCCAGCAGCTTAGCTTCTAGCGGGAGGGGGGAGACCCAGTACTTC; j_gene: TRBJ2-5; abundance: NA; d_gene: TRBD2; v_gene: TRBV7-2
CDR3aa: CASSRITKAGTVSTDTQYF; CDR3nt: TGTGCCAGCAGTCGAATTACTAAGGCCGGGACAGTTAGCACAGATACGCAGTATTTT; j_gene: TRBJ2-3; abundance: NA; d_gene: TRBD1; v_gene: TRBV6-6
CDR3aa: CASSLEGWGSTGNTIYF; CDR3nt: TGTGCCAGCAGCTTAGAGGGGTGGGGTTCGACAGGAAACACCATATATTTT; j_gene: TRBJ1-3; abundance: NA; d_gene: NA; v_gene: TRBV13
CDR3aa: CASSPHHSSYEQYF; CDR3nt: TGTGCCAGCAGTCCACACCACAGCTCCTACGAGCAGTACTTC; j_gene: TRBJ2-7; abundance: once; d_gene: NA; v_gene: TRBV6-5
CDR3aa: CASSNTGSTEAFF; CDR3nt: TGCGCCAGCAGCAACACAGGGTCGACTGAAGCTTTCTTT; j_gene: TRBJ1-1; abundance: NA; d_gene: NA; v_gene: TRBV5-1
CDR3aa: CASSLGGPRVREKLFF; CDR3nt: TGTGCCAGCAGTTTAGGTGGGCCGCGGGTTCGGGAAAAACTGTTTTTT; j_gene: TRBJ1-4; abundance: NA; d_gene: NA; v_gene: TRBV27
CDR3aa: CASSQGTSYYEQYF; CDR3nt: TGTGCCAGCAGCCAGGGGACTAGTTACTACGAGCAGTACTTC; j_gene: TRBJ2-7; abundance: once; d_gene: TRBD2; v_gene: TRBV3-1/TRBV3-2
CDR3aa: CASSWDFGDTEAFF; CDR3nt: TGTGCCAGCAGTTGGGACTTCGGGGACACTGAAGCTTTCTTT; j_gene: TRBJ1-1; abundance: NA; d_gene: NA; v_gene: TRBV6-2/TRBV6-3
CDR3aa: CASTHQTGASGNTIYF; CDR3nt: TGTGCCAGCACCCACCAGACAGGGGCCTCTGGAAACACCATATATTTT; j_gene: TRBJ1-3; abundance: NA; d_gene: TRBD1; v_gene: TRBV7-9
CDR3aa: CASSPDRVSGLFF; CDR3nt: TGTGCCAGCAGCCCCGACAGGGTTAGTGGACTGTTTTTT; j_gene: TRBJ1-4; abundance: NA; d_gene: TRBD1; v_gene: TRBV6-5
CDR3aa: CATSREGYTGELFF; CDR3nt: TGTGCCACGTCCCGGGAGGGGTACACCGGGGAGCTGTTTTTT; j_gene: TRBJ2-2; abundance: NA; d_gene: TRBD2; v_gene: TRBV19
CDR3aa: CASSRVPGVRTGELFF; CDR3nt: TGTGCCAGCAGTCGGGTACCGGGGGTGCGCACCGGGGAGCTGTTTTTT; j_gene: TRBJ2-2; abundance: NA; d_gene: NA; v_gene: TRBV27
CDR3aa: CASSPRGSGEYTYEQYF; CDR3nt: TGTGCCAGTAGTCCCCGGGGTAGCGGAGAATACACCTACGAGCAGTACTTC; j_gene: TRBJ2-7; abundance: NA; d_gene: NA; v_gene: TRBV19
CDR3aa: CASGNRGRELFF; CDR3nt: TGTGCTAGTGGAAACAGGGGTAGGGAGCTGTTTTTT; j_gene: TRBJ2-2; abundance: NA; d_gene: TRBD1; v_gene: TRBV12-5
CDR3aa: CASSLEQLPDAFF; CDR3nt: TGTGCCAGCAGCTTGGAACAGCTCCCTGATGCTTTCTTT; j_gene: TRBJ1-1; abundance: NA; d_gene: NA; v_gene: TRBV5-4
CDR3aa: CASSPDTRKLLVYGYTF; CDR3nt: TGTGCCAGCAGCCCAGACACACGAAAACTCCTCGTCTATGGCTACACCTTC; j_gene: TRBJ1-2; abundance: NA; d_gene: NA; v_gene: TRBV28
CDR3aa: CASSFRGKAEAFF; CDR3nt: TGTGCCAGCAGTTTTCGGGGGAAGGCTGAAGCTTTCTTT; j_gene: TRBJ1-1; abundance: NA; d_gene: NA; v_gene: TRBV28
CDR3aa: CASSSTGQGATDTQYF; CDR3nt: TGTGCCAGCTCATCTACAGGGCAGGGGGCAACAGATACGCAGTATTTT; j_gene: TRBJ2-3; abundance: NA; d_gene: TRBD1; v_gene: TRBV18
CDR3aa: CASTLGGSNQPQHF; CDR3nt: TGTGCCAGTACGTTGGGGGGGAGCAATCAGCCCCAGCATTTT; j_gene: TRBJ1-5; abundance: few; d_gene: NA; v_gene: TRBV19
CDR3aa: CATSDPREGRYETQYF; CDR3nt: TGTGCCACCAGTGACCCCCGGGAGGGGCGCTATGAGACCCAGTACTTC; j_gene: TRBJ2-5; abundance: NA; d_gene: TRBD2; v_gene: TRBV24-1
CDR3aa: CASSYGLYNTGELFF; CDR3nt: TGTGCCAGCAGTTATGGCCTTTACAACACCGGGGAGCTGTTTTTT; j_gene: TRBJ2-2; abundance: NA; d_gene: NA; v_gene: TRBV6-5
CDR3aa: CASSPLRAGGTDTQYF; CDR3nt: TGTGCCAGCAGCCCTCTTCGAGCGGGGGGTACAGATACGCAGTATTTT; j_gene: TRBJ2-3; abundance: NA; d_gene: TRBD2; v_gene: TRBV4-2
CDR3aa: CASSLRGQGNEKLFF; CDR3nt: TGTGCCAGCAGCTTGAGGGGACAGGGTAATGAAAAACTGTTTTTT; j_gene: TRBJ1-4; abundance: NA; d_gene: TRBD1; v_gene: TRBV5-4
CDR3aa: CASSSYRDYQPQHF; CDR3nt: TGTGCCAGCAGCTCGTACAGAGATTATCAGCCCCAGCATTTT; j_gene: TRBJ1-5; abundance: NA; d_gene: NA; v_gene: TRBV11-2
CDR3aa: CASGHEVDISFEQYF; CDR3nt: TGTGCCAGTGGTCATGAGGTAGATATTAGCTTCGAGCAGTACTTC; j_gene: TRBJ2-7; abundance: once; d_gene: NA; v_gene: TRBV19
CDR3aa: CATSRDYDRVGYGYTF; CDR3nt: TGTGCCACCAGCAGAGACTACGACAGGGTGGGCTATGGCTACACCTTC; j_gene: TRBJ1-2; abundance: once; d_gene: TRBD1; v_gene: TRBV15